This T cell receptor beta chain derives from a study of monozygotic twins with inflammatory bowel disease. Whole-study results and caveats: A distinction between different T cell subtypes was not possible.

Reanalyzing the 5' RACE reads, TCRdb keeps one entry per CDR3 protein, without DNA. The listing contains more than 350,000 distinct CDR3 sequences. Note on this clonotype: What it binds is not known.

CDR3 length: 16 amino acids. Germline-derived CDR1 and CDR2 are SGHRS and YFSETQ. The V gene is TRBV5-1, the J gene TRBJ1-1; TCRdb's D call, TRBD1, is unchecked because there is no DNA. Sequenced: blood. The TCR comes from a human donor with ulcerative colitis or Crohn's disease, or a healthy co-twin of an affected twin (not recorded which). The CDR3 loop reads CASSTRDGLLGTEAFF.